The 24 T cell receptor beta chains presented below share a single source sample, sequenced in a study of T cells in Graves' hyperthyroidism and ophthalmopathy. Amplification of TCR beta CDR3 regions was performed using RNA transcripts as template. TCR CDR3 regions were first amplified by RT-PCR with HTBI primers. TCRdb used MiXCR to reprocess the multiplex PCR reads, holding one entry per CDR3 protein. The sample records roughly 700,000 distinct CDR3 sequences, about a third being singletons. The sequenced sample was blood. The source is a woman in her thirties or forties with Graves' hyperthyroidism.

This clonotype was observed many times. V usage is TRBV10-3 and J usage is TRBJ1-5; D unclear. Germline lookup yields CDR1 ENHRY and CDR2 SYGVKD. Trimming shortened V by 4 bases and J by 1 base, and 8 bases separated the two germline ends. CDR3 length: 14 amino acids. The CDR3 region is CAISAAQSNQPQHF. The CDR3 coding sequence is TGTGCCATCAGTGCTGCTCAGAGCAATCAGCCCCAGCATTTT.

This clonotype appeared a single time. V and J are TRBV6-5 and TRBJ2-6; TRBD1 aligns across 8 bases. The length of the CDR3 is 18 residues. J lost 0 bases, V lost 6 bases, and 10 bases had no gene match. CDR1 and CDR2 (germline): MNHEY, SVGAGI. The CDR3 sequence: CASSYTRGQFSGANVLTF. In nucleotides, the CDR3 is TGTGCCAGCAGCTACACCAGGGGGCAGTTCTCTGGGGCCAACGTCCTGACTTTC.

This clonotype has at least ten counts. The gene calls are TRBV10-3 and TRBJ2-5; 7 bases are a match to TRBD1. Germline V CDR1 and CDR2: ENHRY, SYGVKD. J lost 4 bases, V lost 7 bases, and 12 bases had no gene match. This CDR3 has 15 residues. This CDR3 reads CAITFLRTGGETQYF. CDR3 DNA sequence: TGTGCCATCACCTTTTTACGGACAGGAGGAGAGACCCAGTACTTC.

The chain uses TRBV5-1 and TRBJ2-2, with TRBD1 matching over 7 bases. J was trimmed by 0 bases and V by 3 bases; bases with no gene match: 5. Germline-derived CDR1 and CDR2 are SGHRS and YFSETQ. The CDR3 is 16 residues long. In DNA, the CDR3 is TGCGCCAGCAGCTCGATGACAGGGCCGAACACCGGGGAGCTGTTTTTT. Amino acids: CASSSMTGPNTGELFF.

This clonotype was picked up many times. The chain uses TRBV2 and TRBJ2-5; D is uncertain. This CDR3 has 13 residues. Germline V lookup: CDR1 SNHLY, CDR2 FYNNEI. Trimming left V 4 bases short and J 1 base short, with 7 bases between. The CDR3 nucleotides read TGTGCCAGCAGTGCGGCGGCCCAAGAGACCCAGTACTTC. Its translation is CASSAAAQETQYF.

The chain employs TRBV30 and TRBJ1-2, with 7 bases matching TRBD1. V trimming: 2 bases; J trimming: 5 bases; junction bases outside the gene matches: 11. The CDR3 runs 15 residues. Germline lookup yields CDR1 GTSNPN and CDR2 SVGIG (reference sequence). This CDR3 reads CAWSTIQGKAYGYTF. The DNA for the CDR3 is TGTGCCTGGAGTACTATACAGGGGAAGGCTTATGGCTACACCTTC.

This clonotype was recorded a few times. The chain employs TRBV9 and TRBJ2-7, with 12 nucleotides matching TRBD2. Germline V lookup: CDR1 SGDLS, CDR2 YYNGEE. The CDR3 is made up of 16 amino acids. Germline trimming cut 0 bases from V and 7 bases from J; bases unmatched to any gene: 8. This CDR3 is CASSVGTSGIPLEQYF. The CDR3, as DNA: TGTGCCAGCAGCGTAGGGACTAGCGGGATACCCCTGGAGCAGTACTTC. Combining the CDR3 with reference TRBV9 and TRBJ2-7 gives the whole variable domain DSGVTQTPKHLITATGQRVTLRCSPRSGDLSVYWYQQSLDQGLQFLIQYYNGEERAKGNILERFSAQQFPDLHSELNLSSLELGDSALYFCASSVGTSGIPLEQYFGPGTRLTVT.

The chain uses TRBV7-9 and TRBJ1-6; D might be TRBD1 (5 bases). Trimming took 4 bases from V and 9 from J, leaving 28 bases between them. The CDR3 spans 19 residues. The germline V gene has CDR1 SEHNR and CDR2 FQNEAQ (reference sequence). The CDR3 spells CASSSALGRASQSGSPLHF. The CDR3 DNA follows: TGTGCCAGCAGCTCCGCCTTGGGCAGGGCCTCTCAGTCTGGTTCACCCCTCCACTTT.

The table lists this clonotype with a few counts. CDR3 DNA sequence: TGTGCCAGCACGGGTACCGGGACAGGGGGCCCAAACTATGGCTACACCTTC. It translates to CASTGTGTGGPNYGYTF. The chain uses TRBV12-3 or TRBV12-4 and TRBJ1-2, with TRBD1 matching 12 bases. V was clipped by 7 bases and J by 2 bases; unmatched bases: 11. This CDR3 is built from 17 residues.

This clonotype was observed a handful of times. The CDR3: CASSQDGQGGEAFF. DNA of the CDR3: TGCGCCAGCAGCCAAGATGGGCAGGGAGGGGAAGCTTTCTTT. The rearrangement joins TRBV4-3 to TRBJ1-1; D may be TRBD1 (5 bases). Germline assignment: CDR1 LGHNA and CDR2 YSLEER. The CDR3 has 14 residues. Trimming pared 0 bases from V and 8 bases from J, leaving 13 bases between.

This clonotype was counted only a few times. The chain carries TRBV24-1 and TRBJ2-2, with no clear D. The CDR3 is 12 amino acids. CDR1 is KGHDR, CDR2 SFDVKD, per germline. V shed 1 base and J shed 7 bases, with 3 bases lying between them. The CDR3 spells CATSDFGGELFF. The CDR3 DNA reads as TGTGCCACCAGTGATTTCGGCGGGGAGCTGTTTTTT.

About this clonotype: Given a much more abundant clone one base away, this may be a read error. V and J are TRBV7-2 and TRBJ1-1; 7 bases map to TRBD1. CDR3 length: 14 residues. Per germline, CDR1 SGHTA and CDR2 FQGNSA. CDR3 bases: TGTGCCAGCAGCTTACAGGGGGAGAGCACTGAAGCTTTGTTT. It yields the protein CASSLQGESTEALF.

On this clonotype itself: With a much larger clone just one base away, this may be a read error. This chain uses TRBV20-1 with TRBJ2-5; D tentatively reads TRBD1 or TRBD2 (6 bases each). The CDR3 has 14 amino acids. V was cut by 1 base and J by 7 bases, with 16 bases left in between. Looked up from germline, CDR1 is DFQATT and CDR2 is SNEGSKA (reference sequence). The CDR3 nucleotides are TGCAGTGCTAGAGGTTGGAACAGGGAGGTGACCCAGTACTTC. Translated: CSARGWNREVTQYF.

This clonotype has ten or more counts. The chain employs TRBV5-5 and TRBJ2-5; 8 bases align to TRBD2. Germline V gene lookup returns CDR1 SGHKS and CDR2 YYEKEE (reference sequence). The CDR3 has 14 residues. J was trimmed by 5 bases and V by 4 bases; bases with no gene match: 7. CDR3 coding DNA: TGTGCCAGCAGCAGGACTAGCTGGGAGGAGACCCAGTACTTC. The encoded protein is CASSRTSWEETQYF.

This clonotype was detected ten times or more. The V call is TRBV12-3 or TRBV12-4, the J call TRBJ1-1, with 9 bases lining up with TRBD1. The CDR3 spans 15 residues. V lost 6 bases to trimming and J lost 4 bases; unmatched junction nucleotides: 9. As DNA, the CDR3 is TGTGCCAGCAGACTCGGGACAGGGTACGCCACTGAAGCTTTCTTT. This sequence encodes CASRLGTGYATEAFF.

This clonotype has just a few counts. The chain couples TRBV4-2 to TRBJ1-2; D unclear. The CDR3 is 14 residues long. V gave up 1 base and J gave up 3 bases, with 9 bases separating them. Germline CDR1 is LGHNA and CDR2 is YNFKEQ. This CDR3 is CASSQVNIYYGYTF. The CDR3 region has the DNA TGTGCCAGCAGCCAAGTGAACATATACTATGGCTACACCTTC.

This chain links TRBV12-3 or TRBV12-4 with TRBJ1-3; D is unresolved. Trimming removed 2 bases at V and 2 bases at J, with 7 bases between. This CDR3 comprises 14 residues. CDR3 in DNA: TGTGCCAGCAGTTTATCAGAAACTGGAAACACCATATATTTT. This sequence encodes CASSLSETGNTIYF.

The V call is TRBV11-2, the J call TRBJ1-1; D not certain. This CDR3 has 15 amino acids. The V end lost 5 bases, the J end lost 4 bases, and 17 bases lay between the germline ends. Germline lookup yields CDR1 SGHAT and CDR2 FQNNGV. CDR3 DNA sequence: TGTGCCAGCAGCCCAGCGGGTATTCGTGGCACTGAAGCTTTCTTT. This encodes CASSPAGIRGTEAFF. The variable domain in full, completed from reference TRBV11-2 and TRBJ1-1, reads EAGVAQSPRYKIIEKRQSVAFWCNPISGHATLYWYQQILGQGPKLLIQFQNNGVVDDSQLPKDRFSAERLKGVDSTLKIQPAKLEDSAVYLCASSPAGIRGTEAFFGQGTRLTVV.

Ten or more counts support this clonotype. V and J are TRBV29-1 and TRBJ1-2; no reliable D call. Per germline, CDR1 SQVTM and CDR2 ANQGSEA. This CDR3 region has 13 residues. V dropped 4 bases and J dropped 4 bases, with 13 bases sitting between them. In nucleotides, the CDR3 is TGCAGCGTTGTATTCGGAGAGAGCTATGGCTACACCTTC. Its protein product is CSVVFGESYGYTF.

This clonotype appeared a few times. This chain connects TRBV7-2 to TRBJ1-6; D ambiguous. Trimming took 5 bases from V and 9 from J, leaving 20 bases between them. Germline assignment: CDR1 SGHTA and CDR2 FQGNSA. This CDR3 contains 16 residues. CDR3 amino acids: CASSPRGGPRSSPLHF. DNA for the CDR3: TGTGCCAGCAGCCCTCGGGGAGGGCCAAGGAGTTCACCCCTCCACTTT.

This clonotype appeared a single time. The genes are TRBV6-5 and TRBJ2-7; D unclear. CDR3 length: 14 residues. Germline V CDR1 and CDR2: MNHEY, SVGAGI. Deletions cut 4 bases from V and 2 bases from J, with 12 bases between. The CDR3, as DNA: TGTGCCAGCAGTTTAGCAGGACCAGCCTACGAGCAGTACTTC. It translates to CASSLAGPAYEQYF.

Note on this clonotype: The CDR3 carries no conserved terminal phenylalanine or tryptophan, so it likely arises from a read error. It is unclear where the CDR3 begins or ends on the DNA, so no DNA is shown, and the CDR3 is as TCRdb lists it. V is TRBV7-8 and J is TRBJ1-1. Germline V gene lookup returns CDR1 SGHVS and CDR2 FQNEAQ. The CDR3 spans 11 residues, counting both ends. This CDR3 reads CASSLTGRVLS.

This clonotype was counted a single time. The rearrangement uses TRBV10-3 and TRBJ1-3, with D tentatively TRBD1 (5 bases). V was cut by 8 bases and J by 0 bases, with 11 bases left in between. Looked up from germline, CDR1 is ENHRY and CDR2 is SYGVKD. This CDR3 spans 14 amino acids. The CDR3 bases are TGTGCCATCGGCAAAGACAGCTCTGGAAACACCATATATTTT. This sequence encodes CAIGKDSSGNTIYF.

J is TRBJ2-7 and V is TRBV5-4; the D is unclear. The ends were cut back, 2 bases at V and 0 bases at J, with 12 bases in the middle. Germline V gene data show CDR1 as SGHNT and CDR2 as YYREEE (reference sequence). The CDR3 is 15 amino acids. This CDR3 reads CASSLPGPPSYEQYF. For the CDR3, the DNA is TGTGCCAGCAGCTTACCCGGGCCTCCCTCCTACGAGCAGTACTTC.